These 27 T cell receptor beta chains came from one sample sequenced in a study of blood T cell repertoires in COVID-19. TCRdb keeps only in-frame clones here, not all; method: immunoSEQ multiplex PCR. The sample lists a few hundred thousand clones, more than 80% occurring once. Sample: PBMCs or T cells enriched from blood (not recorded which). The receptor source for this set is a woman younger than 35 who had recovered from COVID-19.

This clone has a handful of counts. The chain carries TRBV9 and TRBJ1-6; D gene ambiguous. The CDR3 is made up of 12 amino acids. Germline-derived CDR1 and CDR2 are SGDLS and YYNGEE. The ends were cut back, 10 bases at V and 7 bases at J, with 12 bases in the middle. The CDR3 DNA reads as TGTGCCTCCAGAGGGAAGAATTCACCCCTCCACTTT. Translation gives CASRGKNSPLHF.

This sequence joins TRBV21-1 and TRBJ1-5; TRBD1 reflects the table's D call only, with no check against the DNA. TRBV21-1 is shown as a pseudogene. The CDR3 sequence is 17 residues long. CDR3 bases: TGTGCCAGCAGCGAGGGACAGCTTAATCATAGCAATCAGCCCCAGCATTTT. It translates to CASSEGQLNHSNQPQHF.

The genes are TRBV2 and TRBJ1-5, with TRBD1 matching over 12 bases. CDR1 and CDR2 (germline): SNHLY, FYNNEI. V shed 7 bases, J shed 5 bases, and the junction held 12 bases outside the gene matches. The CDR3 totals 17 residues. CDR3 residues: CASTPGQGATMDQPQHF. The CDR3 bases are TGTGCCAGCACCCCGGGACAGGGGGCGACGATGGATCAGCCCCAGCATTTT.

With respect to this clone: The junction and the germline gene differ at one end; a read error may be behind it. CDR3 sequence: CASSLLRQGTGETQYF. The CDR3 DNA follows: TGTGCTAGCAGCTTACTCCGACAGGGGACCGGGGAGACCCAGTACTTC. The V call is TRBV7-7, the J call TRBJ2-5; TRBD1 matches at 8 bases. Germline V gene data show CDR1 as SSHAT and CDR2 as FNYEAQ (reference sequence). CDR3 length: 16 residues.

The chain links TRBV5-1 to TRBJ2-7; TRBD2 matches at 9 bases. Germline CDR1 reads SGHRS; CDR2 reads YFSETQ. V lost 0 bases to trimming and J lost 7 bases; unmatched junction nucleotides: 2. CDR3 length: 13 amino acids. The CDR3 loop reads CASSLGAGGEQYF. Written as DNA, the CDR3 is TGCGCCAGCAGCTTGGGGGCGGGGGGGGAGCAGTACTTC.

This chain connects TRBV7-6 to TRBJ1-2, with D possibly matching TRBD1 (6 bases). Germline lookup yields CDR1 SGHVS and CDR2 FNYEAQ. This CDR3 is built from 15 residues. The V and J ends lost 5 bases and 5 bases respectively, with 18 bases between them. The CDR3 region has the DNA TGTGCCAGCAGCACCCGACAGGCCCGCGGGTATGGCTACACCTTC. Amino acids: CASSTRQARGYGYTF.

This clone has a single count. The rearrangement joins TRBV6-5 to TRBJ1-3; D is uncertain. Trimming cost V 2 bases and J 2 bases, with 10 bases left between them. The CDR3 is 15 residues long. Germline-derived CDR1 and CDR2 are MNHEY and SVGAGI. The CDR3 sequence: CASSYTGGPGNTIYF. Here the CDR3 DNA reads TGTGCCAGCAGTTACACGGGAGGTCCTGGAAACACCATATATTTT.

The V call is TRBV21-1, the J call TRBJ1-2; TRBD1 reflects the table's D call only, with no check against the DNA. TRBV21-1 is a pseudogene segment. CDR3 length equals 18 residues. CDR3 nucleotide sequence: TGTGCCAGCAGCACCGTAAACGGGACAAGTACCGTTAGCTATGGCTACACCTTC. It encodes CASSTVNGTSTVSYGYTF.

CDR3 in amino acids: CASSDGTGGVREAFF. CDR3 nucleotide sequence: TGTGCCAGCAGCGACGGGACAGGGGGCGTTCGTGAAGCTTTCTTT. This rearrangement joins TRBV7-9 to TRBJ1-1, with TRBD1 matching 12 bases. The length of the CDR3 is 15 residues. J lost 7 bases, V lost 5 bases, and 8 bases had no gene match. Looked up from germline, CDR1 is SEHNR and CDR2 is FQNEAQ (reference sequence).

The V call is TRBV14, the J call TRBJ2-2, with 11 bases aligning to TRBD2. CDR3 length: 15 amino acids. CDR1 and CDR2 (germline): SGHDN, FVKESK. With V trimmed by 4 bases and J by 4 bases, 2 bases remained unmatched. Here the CDR3 DNA reads TGTGCCAGCAGCCCAACTAGCGGGGGCACCGGGGAGCTGTTTTTT. Translated: CASSPTSGGTGELFF.

V and J are TRBV25-1 and TRBJ1-2; the D is unclear. The ends were cut back, 4 bases at V and 3 bases at J, with 3 bases in the middle. Germline assignment: CDR1 MGHDK and CDR2 SYGVNS. This CDR3 contains 11 residues. The CDR3 spells CASSGHYGYTF. CDR3 DNA sequence: TGTGCCAGCAGTGGGCACTATGGCTACACCTTC.

The chain has TRBV2 and TRBJ2-5, with 8 bases that match TRBD1. CDR3 length: 14 residues. V lost 6 bases and J lost 1; bases outside the gene matches: 4. CDR1 is SNHLY and CDR2 is FYNNEI in the germline V gene. CDR3 bases: TGTGCCAGCAGCCGACAGGGGTTCCAAGAGACCCAGTACTTC. Translating it yields CASSRQGFQETQYF. The full variable domain, with the rest looked up from reference TRBV2 and TRBJ2-5, is EPEVTQTPSHQVTQMGQEVILRCVPISNHLYFYWYRQILGQKVEFLVSFYNNEISEKSEIFDDQFSVERPDGSNFTLKIRSTKLEDSAMYFCASSRQGFQETQYFGPGTRLLVL.

The chain employs TRBV5-3 and TRBJ2-5, with D possibly being TRBD2 (6 bases). TRBV5-3 is marked as an open reading frame, function uncertain. There are 18 residues in the CDR3. V was trimmed by 4 bases and J by 3 bases, leaving 25 bases between them. The CDR3 reads CARSDICDGTSLEETQYF. The CDR3 bases are TGTGCCAGAAGCGATATCTGTGACGGGACTTCCTTGGAAGAGACCCAGTACTTC.

The genes are TRBV4-1 and TRBJ1-2; D not resolved. The CDR3 sequence is 13 residues long. V was shortened by 5 bases and J by 2 bases, with 9 bases between the two germline ends. CDR1 and CDR2 (germline): MGHRA, YSYEKL. The CDR3 loop is CASSDRLNYGYTF. The CDR3 DNA is TGCGCCAGCAGCGACCGACTCAACTATGGCTACACCTTC.

J is TRBJ2-2 and V is TRBV9; 12 bases align to TRBD1. The CDR3 length is 19 residues. The germline V gene has CDR1 SGDLS and CDR2 YYNGEE. The V and J ends lost 3 bases and 6 bases, in that order; junction bases with no gene match: 15. The CDR3 sequence: CASSAPPGQGAQGAGELFF. The CDR3 DNA reads as TGTGCCAGCAGCGCCCCCCCGGGACAGGGGGCGCAGGGGGCCGGGGAGCTGTTTTTT.

In this sample, this clone turned up many times. This rearrangement joins TRBV19 to TRBJ2-3; 7 bases match TRBD2. CDR3 length equals 15 residues. CDR1 and CDR2 from the germline V gene are LNHDA and SQIVND (reference sequence). V lost 7 bases and J lost 5; bases outside the gene matches: 12. CDR3 bases: TGTGCCAGTACTCCCGGGAGGTCGGGGCGAGATACGCAGTATTTT. Protein product: CASTPGRSGRDTQYF.

This rearrangement joins TRBV2 to TRBJ2-5, with TRBD2 matching 8 bases. With 7 bases clipped from V and 1 base from J, the junction kept 5 bases outside the gene matches. The CDR3 is 14 residues long. The germline V gene encodes CDR1 SNHLY and CDR2 FYNNEI. In nucleotides, the CDR3 is TGTGCCAGCATTATAAGCGGGGGCCAAGAGACCCAGTACTTC. It specifies CASIISGGQETQYF. Complete variable domain (other parts from reference TRBV2 and TRBJ2-5): EPEVTQTPSHQVTQMGQEVILRCVPISNHLYFYWYRQILGQKVEFLVSFYNNEISEKSEIFDDQFSVERPDGSNFTLKIRSTKLEDSAMYFCASIISGGQETQYFGPGTRLLVL.

J is TRBJ1-1 and V is TRBV18; TRBD1 matches at 8 bases. The CDR3 consists of 14 residues. V dropped 6 bases and J dropped 5; count of bases not matched to a gene: 8. Germline V gives CDR1 KGHSH, CDR2 LQKENI. The chain's CDR3 is CASSFGQGRTEAFF. The CDR3 bases are TGTGCCAGCTCCTTCGGACAGGGACGAACTGAAGCTTTCTTT.

J is TRBJ1-5 and V is TRBV5-1; 7 nucleotides line up with TRBD1. The length of the CDR3 is 13 residues. V shed 4 bases and J 7 bases; nucleotides not matched to a gene: 5. Looked up from germline, CDR1 is SGHRS and CDR2 is YFSETQ. In DNA form, the CDR3 reads TGCGCCAGCAGCCCGAACAGGGGCCAGCCCCAGCATTTT. It specifies CASSPNRGQPQHF.

The chain combines TRBV7-9 with TRBJ2-1; perhaps TRBD2 as D (5 bases). Looked up from germline, CDR1 is SEHNR and CDR2 is FQNEAQ (reference sequence). This CDR3 contains 12 residues. V lost 6 bases and J lost 7, with 10 bases in between. CDR3 sequence reads: CASRGVSNEQFF. Written as DNA, the CDR3 is TGTGCCAGCAGGGGAGTTTCGAATGAGCAGTTCTTC.

The V gene is TRBV19, the J gene TRBJ1-2; D call uncertain. CDR3 length: 13 amino acids. V lost 0 bases to trimming and J lost 7 bases, with 9 bases between them. CDR1 is LNHDA and CDR2 is SQIVND in the germline V gene (reference sequence). CDR3 protein: CASSIDRLVGYTF. CDR3 nucleotides: TGTGCCAGTAGTATAGATCGACTGGTTGGCTACACCTTC.

This clone has more than one count but fewer than ten. The chain joins TRBV3-1 (or the pseudogene TRBV3-2) to TRBJ1-1; D possibly corresponds to TRBD1 (5 bases). The CDR3 consists of 16 residues. The V end lost 1 base, the J end lost 5 bases, and 17 bases lay between the germline ends. In germline, CDR1 is LGHDT, CDR2 YNNKEL (reference sequence). The DNA of the CDR3 is TGTGCCAGCAGCCAAGCTGTAGACAGTGCGGGGACTGAAGCTTTCTTT. Translation gives CASSQAVDSAGTEAFF.

The chain has TRBV24-1 and TRBJ1-2; 8 bases agree with TRBD1. With 9 bases clipped from V and 4 bases from J, the junction kept 15 bases outside the gene matches. CDR1 and CDR2 (germline): KGHDR, SFDVKD. The CDR3 contains 16 residues. CDR3 protein: CATGGTGNIHFYGYTF. As DNA, the CDR3 is TGTGCCACCGGGGGGACAGGCAATATTCATTTCTATGGCTACACCTTC.

This clone appeared once. This rearrangement joins TRBV9 to TRBJ2-3; the match to TRBD2 covers 8 bases. V shed 1 base, J shed 0 bases, and the junction held 10 bases outside the gene matches. CDR1 and CDR2 (germline): SGDLS, YYNGEE. This CDR3 is 18 amino acids long. Here the CDR3 reads CASSVRVGGGSSTDTQYF. CDR3 sequence (DNA): TGTGCCAGCAGCGTACGCGTTGGCGGGGGGTCTAGCACAGATACGCAGTATTTT.

The CDR3 protein is CASSQAPNYGYTF. The CDR3 DNA reads TGCGCCAGCAGCCAGGCTCCTAACTATGGCTACACCTTC. The V and J genes are TRBV4-1 and TRBJ1-2; D not resolved. The CDR3 has 13 amino acids. V was trimmed by 3 bases and J by 0 bases, leaving 5 bases between them. Per the germline V gene, CDR1 is MGHRA and CDR2 is YSYEKL.

The J gene is TRBJ1-1, the V gene TRBV3-1 (or the pseudogene TRBV3-2); no reliable D call. In germline, CDR1 is LGHDT, CDR2 YNNKEL (reference sequence). Trimming removed 0 bases from V and 1 base from J, with 9 bases in between. The CDR3 has 15 residues. The DNA of the CDR3 is TGTGCCAGCAGCCAAGAGAGTGCAGGGAACACTGAAGCTTTCTTT. Protein sequence: CASSQESAGNTEAFF.

A single count supports this clone. The rearrangement uses TRBV7-9 and TRBJ1-1; TRBD1 is a possible D gene (5 bases). The CDR3 is 15 amino acids. V lost 6 bases and J 0 bases, leaving 14 bases between the germline ends. Germline V CDR1 and CDR2: SEHNR, FQNEAQ (reference sequence). DNA of the CDR3: TGTGCCAGCAGGCAGGACACACTGATGAACACTGAAGCTTTCTTT. Protein product: CASRQDTLMNTEAFF.